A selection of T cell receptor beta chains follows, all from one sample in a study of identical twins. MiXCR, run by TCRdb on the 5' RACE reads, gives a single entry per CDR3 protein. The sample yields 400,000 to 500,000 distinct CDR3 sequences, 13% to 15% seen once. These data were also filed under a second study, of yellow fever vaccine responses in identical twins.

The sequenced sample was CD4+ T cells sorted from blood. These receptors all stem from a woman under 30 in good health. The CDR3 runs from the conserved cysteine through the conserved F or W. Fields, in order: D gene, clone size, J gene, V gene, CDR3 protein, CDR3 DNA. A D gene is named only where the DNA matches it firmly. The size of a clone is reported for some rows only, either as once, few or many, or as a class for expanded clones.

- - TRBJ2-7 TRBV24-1 CATSDPRAGSAYEQYF TGTGCCACCAGTGATCCCCGTGCGGGGAGCGCCTACGAGCAGTACTTC
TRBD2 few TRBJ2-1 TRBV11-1 CASSIGRAGGPLYNEQFF TGTGCCAGCTCCATTGGACGAGCGGGAGGGCCTCTATACAATGAGCAGTTCTTC
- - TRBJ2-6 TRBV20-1 CSARSAGVGANVLTF TGCAGTGCTAGGTCAGCAGGGGTAGGGGCCAACGTCCTGACTTTC
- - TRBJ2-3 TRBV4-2 CASSQDRVAGADTQYF TGTGCCAGCAGCCAAGATCGGGTAGCTGGTGCAGATACGCAGTATTTT
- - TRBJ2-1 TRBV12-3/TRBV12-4 CASSTSIDGNEQFF TGTGCCAGCAGCACCTCGATCGACGGAAATGAGCAGTTCTTC
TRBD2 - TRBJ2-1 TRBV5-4 CASSLVQRGGNEQFF TGTGCCAGCAGCTTGGTCCAGCGGGGGGGCAATGAGCAGTTCTTC
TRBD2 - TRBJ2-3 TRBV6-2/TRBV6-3 CASSRRESDTQYF TGTGCCAGCAGCCGGCGGGAGTCAGATACGCAGTATTTT
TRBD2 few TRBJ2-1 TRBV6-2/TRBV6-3 CASSVGGTSGRRSYNEQFF TGTGCCAGCAGCGTTGGAGGGACTAGCGGGAGGAGGAGCTACAATGAGCAGTTCTTC
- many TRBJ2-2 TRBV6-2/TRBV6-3 CASNIGPGELFF TGTGCCAGCAATATCGGCCCCGGGGAGCTGTTTTTT
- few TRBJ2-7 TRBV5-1 CASSPRVQKGSYEQYF TGCGCCAGCAGCCCCCGTGTTCAGAAAGGTAGCTACGAGCAGTACTTC
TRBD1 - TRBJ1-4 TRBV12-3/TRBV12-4 CASSTLTGHIEKLFF TGTGCCAGCAGTACCTTGACAGGGCACATTGAAAAACTGTTTTTT
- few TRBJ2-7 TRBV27 CASSPAGASEQYF TGTGCCAGTTCCCCGGCTGGAGCCTCCGAGCAGTACTTC
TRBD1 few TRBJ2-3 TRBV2 CASSDPGQVADTQYF TGTGCCAGCAGTGACCCTGGACAGGTCGCAGATACGCAGTATTTT
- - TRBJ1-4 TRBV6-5 CASSYGARGEKLFF TGTGCCAGCAGTTACGGGGCGAGGGGTGAAAAACTGTTTTTT
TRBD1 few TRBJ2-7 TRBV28 CASSPTTGGHEQYF TGTGCCAGCAGTCCAACAACAGGGGGCCACGAGCAGTACTTC
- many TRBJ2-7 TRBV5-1 CASSLEGAHEQYF TGCGCCAGCAGCTTGGAAGGGGCCCACGAGCAGTACTTC
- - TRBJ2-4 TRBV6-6 CASSWGDGLQYF TGTGCCAGCAGTTGGGGGGACGGCCTTCAGTACTTC
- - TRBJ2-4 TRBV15 CATSYPAGPLAKNIQYF TGTGCCACCAGCTACCCCGCGGGACCCCTAGCCAAAAACATTCAGTACTTC
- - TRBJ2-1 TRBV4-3 CASSQDRGTLLYF TGCGCCAGCAGCCAAGATAGGGGCACGCTTCTTTACTTC
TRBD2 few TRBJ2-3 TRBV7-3 CASSPQSSGGWDTQYF TGTGCCAGCAGCCCCCAATCCAGCGGGGGGTGGGATACGCAGTATTTT
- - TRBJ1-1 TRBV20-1 CSARARQLAMNTEAFF TGCAGTGCTAGAGCTCGACAGTTAGCCATGAACACTGAAGCTTTCTTT
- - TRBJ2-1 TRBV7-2 CASSLAGASGSYNEQFF TGTGCCAGCAGCTTAGCGGGGGCTAGCGGCTCCTACAATGAGCAGTTCTTC
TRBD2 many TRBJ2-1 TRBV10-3 CAISERPRGSEQFF TGTGCCATCAGTGAGCGCCCCCGCGGGAGTGAGCAGTTCTTC
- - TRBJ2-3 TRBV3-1 CASSPRLGISTDTQYF TGTGCCAGCAGTCCTCGACTGGGGATAAGCACAGATACGCAGTATTTT
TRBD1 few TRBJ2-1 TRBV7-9 CASSLGGRGTYNEQFF TGTGCCAGCAGCTTAGGGGGCAGGGGGACCTACAATGAGCAGTTCTTC
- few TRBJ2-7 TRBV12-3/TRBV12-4 CASSFQAYEQYF TGTGCCAGCAGTTTCCAGGCCTACGAGCAGTACTTC
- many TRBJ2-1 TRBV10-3 CAISEVTGQFF TGTGCCATCAGTGAAGTCACGGGGCAGTTCTTC
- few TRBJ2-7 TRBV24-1 CATSDQNRAPGEQYF TGTGCCACCAGTGATCAGAACAGGGCCCCCGGAGAGCAGTACTTC
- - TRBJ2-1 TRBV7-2 CASSRQGTEVEQFF TGTGCCAGCAGCCGCCAGGGTACCGAGGTTGAGCAGTTCTTC
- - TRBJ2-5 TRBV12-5 CASGLVREREETQYF TGTGCTAGTGGTTTGGTACGGGAGAGGGAAGAGACCCAGTACTTC
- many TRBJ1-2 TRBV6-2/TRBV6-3 CASSPDGPSGYTF TGTGCCAGCAGTCCAGACGGCCCTAGCGGCTACACCTTC
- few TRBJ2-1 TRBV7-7 CASSLAEGVEQFF TGTGCTAGCAGCTTAGCAGAAGGGGTTGAGCAGTTCTTC
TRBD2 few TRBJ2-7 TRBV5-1 CASSFNGRGLYEQYF TGCGCCAGCAGCTTCAACGGGAGGGGATTATACGAGCAGTACTTC
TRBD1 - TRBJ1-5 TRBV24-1 CATSDPGQGDGQPQHF TGTGCCACCAGTGACCCGGGACAGGGGGACGGGCAGCCCCAGCATTTT